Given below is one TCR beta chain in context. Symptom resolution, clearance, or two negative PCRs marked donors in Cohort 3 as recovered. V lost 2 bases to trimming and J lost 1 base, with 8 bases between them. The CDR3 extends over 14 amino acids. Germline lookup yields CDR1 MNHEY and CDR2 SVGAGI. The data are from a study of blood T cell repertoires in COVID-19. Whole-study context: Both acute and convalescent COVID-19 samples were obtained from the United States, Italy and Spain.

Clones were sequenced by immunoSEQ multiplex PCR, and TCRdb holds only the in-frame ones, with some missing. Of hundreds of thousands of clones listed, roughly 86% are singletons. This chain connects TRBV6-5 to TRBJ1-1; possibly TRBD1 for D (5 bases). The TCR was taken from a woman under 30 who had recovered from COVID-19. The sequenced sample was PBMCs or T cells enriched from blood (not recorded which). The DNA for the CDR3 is TGTGCCAGCAGTTACCCCGACAGGAACACTGAAGCTTTCTTT. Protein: CASSYPDRNTEAFF.